The 8 T cell receptor beta chains below were found in one sample sequenced in a study of OX40 agonist ivuxolimab in advanced cancers. The table came from immunoSEQ multiplex PCR; TCRdb's copy has only in-frame clones and leaves some out. The sample records roughly 60,000 clones, over 75% being singletons. The sequencing used CD4+ or CD8+ T cells sorted from blood, collected in a trial of the OX40 agonist ivuxolimab. The receptor set was obtained from an adult with an advanced solid tumor such as melanoma, head and neck, liver or kidney cancer.

This clone was detected once. This chain links TRBV19 with TRBJ1-1; D not resolved. The germline V gene has CDR1 LNHDA and CDR2 SQIVND (reference sequence). V lost 5 bases to trimming and J lost 0 bases, with 10 bases between them. This CDR3 contains 14 residues. CDR3 DNA sequence: TGTGCCAGTAGTCAGGACGGATTGAACACTGAAGCTTTCTTT. Protein sequence: CASSQDGLNTEAFF. The complete variable domain, with remaining parts taken from reference TRBV19 and TRBJ1-1, reads DGGITQSPKYLFRKEGQNVTLSCEQNLNHDAMYWYRQDPGQGLRLIYYSQIVNDFQKGDIAEGYSVSREKKESFPLTVTSAQKNPTAFYLCASSQDGLNTEAFFGQGTRLTVV.

The chain has TRBV6-6 and TRBJ1-3; TRBD1 matches at 9 bases. This CDR3 region has 13 residues. Germline-derived CDR1 and CDR2 are MNHNY and SVGAGI (reference sequence). The V and J ends lost 5 bases and 4 bases, in that order; junction bases with no gene match: 0. The CDR3 region has the DNA TGTGCCAGCAGTGGGACAGGGGGAAACACCATATATTTT. This sequence encodes CASSGTGGNTIYF.

The chain links TRBV28 to TRBJ1-1; D is perhaps TRBD1 (5 bases). Between the trimmed V and J ends, which lost 3 bases and 5 bases, there was a span of 13 bases. Germline CDR1 MDHEN, CDR2 SYDVKM. The CDR3 runs to 14 residues. CDR3 region: CASSLWGEETEAFF. In DNA form, the CDR3 reads TGTGCCAGCAGTTTGTGGGGGGAGGAAACTGAAGCTTTCTTT.

V and J are TRBV2 and TRBJ2-1, with TRBD2 matching 8 bases. V shed 11 bases, J shed 3 bases, and the junction held 3 bases outside the gene matches. The CDR3 is 12 amino acids. Germline-derived CDR1 and CDR2 are SNHLY and FYNNEI. The CDR3 coding sequence is TGTGCCTCGGGGGGGCTCTACAATGAGCAGTTCTTC. Its translation: CASGGLYNEQFF.

The V gene is TRBV2, the J gene TRBJ1-4; D is perhaps TRBD1 (5 bases). V was trimmed by 5 bases and J by 4 bases, leaving 11 bases between them. Germline CDR1 and CDR2: SNHLY and FYNNEI. This CDR3 region has 14 residues. CDR3 residues: CASSRDANNEKLFF. Here the CDR3 DNA reads TGTGCCAGCAGTCGGGACGCAAATAATGAAAAACTGTTTTTT.

V gene TRBV7-9 combines with J gene TRBJ2-7; 10 bases are shared with TRBD1. The CDR3 loop spans 15 amino acids. Germline CDR1 is SEHNR and CDR2 is FQNEAQ (reference sequence). V lost 5 bases, J lost 6 bases, and 10 bases stayed unmatched. The CDR3 nucleotides read TGTGCCAGCAGCCCAGGCGGGGACAGGGGTGGCGAGCAGTACTTC. As protein: CASSPGGDRGGEQYF. Drawing the rest from reference TRBV7-9 and TRBJ2-7, the complete variable domain is DTGVSQNPRHKITKRGQNVTFRCDPISEHNRLYWYRQTLGQGPEFLTYFQNEAQLEKSRLLSDRFSAERPKGSFSTLEIQRTEQGDSAMYLCASSPGGDRGGEQYFGPGTRLTVT.

This clone was counted a single time. The J gene is TRBJ2-5, the V gene TRBV4-1; 8 positions agree with TRBD2. Germline V gives CDR1 MGHRA, CDR2 YSYEKL. The CDR3 covers 14 residues. V lost 6 bases and J lost 2; bases outside the gene matches: 5. CDR3: CASSRGGTQETQYF. The CDR3 DNA is TGCGCCAGCAGTCGCGGGGGGACTCAAGAGACCCAGTACTTC.

The rearrangement links TRBV6-5 to TRBJ1-5; D remains ambiguous. Trimming cost V 6 bases and J 4 bases, with 10 bases left between them. The CDR3 is 13 amino acids. Per germline, CDR1 MNHEY and CDR2 SVGAGI. CDR3 residues: CASRPTYNQPQHF. CDR3 sequence (DNA): TGTGCCAGCAGACCGACATATAATCAGCCCCAGCATTTT.